The sample holds a few counts of the clone carrying this T cell receptor (beta chain). The target antigen is unknown. Generation of TCR beta libraries employed quantitative 5'-RACE incorporating molecular barcodes. In TCRdb, the 5' RACE reads were re-called with MiXCR into one record per CDR3 protein. The profile shows some 270,000 distinct CDR3 sequences, around 32% of them singletons. The data were taken from a study of CD8 T cells in ankylosing spondylitis. Study findings and constraints: One TCR beta motif, made up of several highly homologous variants, appeared characteristic of ankylosing spondylitis blood. In peripheral blood, disease-linked CD8+ clones occurred at relatively low frequencies. In ankylosing spondylitis patients, matched synovial fluid reportedly showed significant enrichment of disease-linked clones.

This CDR3 is 14 amino acids long. Germline CDR1 and CDR2: DFQATT and SNEGSKA (reference sequence). V was pared by 5 bases and J by 0 bases, with 11 bases between. The genes are TRBV20-1 and TRBJ1-5; D is uncertain. The sequenced sample was blood, either unsorted or a sorted T cell fraction (not recorded which). The receptor was derived from a male donor with ankylosing spondylitis or in good health (not recorded which). The CDR3: CSADQEDSNQPQHF. The CDR3 region has the DNA TGCAGTGCTGATCAGGAGGATAGCAATCAGCCCCAGCATTTT.